This is a list of T cell receptor beta chains from one sample in a study of cytomegalovirus exposure and HLA in healthy donors. Assay used: immunoSEQ multiplex PCR; TCRdb lists only in-frame clones, some missing. The repertoire has approximately 140,000 clones, 82% of them found once; the top ten carry around 2.6%. Sequenced material: PBMCs. All receptors derive from a male donor in good health and CMV-seronegative. Both conserved end residues are part of each CDR3. A D gene is named only where the DNA matches it firmly. Clone size is stated in some rows and not others, as once, few, many or a class when expanded.

.	TRBJ1-5	TRBV18	TRBD1	16	CASSPADRAYGQPQHF	TGTGCCAGCTCACCGGCCGACAGGGCATACGGTCAGCCCCAGCATTTT
.	TRBJ2-3	TRBV9	TRBD2	14	CASSGLAGADTQYF	TGTGCCAGCAGCGGACTAGCGGGAGCAGATACGCAGTATTTT
.	TRBJ2-7	TRBV28	TRBD2	18	CASTRAGDFVGRAYEQYF	TGTGCCAGCACTCGAGCAGGGGACTTTGTCGGGAGGGCCTACGAGCAGTACTTC
.	TRBJ2-5	TRBV27	TRBD2	13	CASSPSGSETQYF	TGTGCCAGCAGTCCTAGCGGGAGTGAGACCCAGTACTTC
.	TRBJ2-7	TRBV2	TRBD2	15	CASSGETGGGHEQYF	TGTGCCAGCAGTGGGGAGACGGGAGGAGGCCACGAGCAGTACTTC
.	TRBJ2-1	TRBV19	.	12	CASRIPGNEQFF	TGTGCCAGTAGGATCCCAGGGAATGAGCAGTTCTTC
.	TRBJ1-1	TRBV19	TRBD1	15	CASTPGQGENTEAFF	TGTGCCAGTACCCCCGGACAGGGGGAGAACACTGAAGCTTTCTTT
.	TRBJ2-5	TRBV9	.	14	CASSVLPPFGTQYF	TGTGCCAGCAGCGTCCTGCCCCCCTTCGGGACCCAGTACTTC
.	TRBJ1-4	TRBV19	.	14	CASSLSATNEKLFF	TGTGCCAGTAGCCTAAGTGCAACTAATGAAAAACTGTTTTTT
once	TRBJ2-7	TRBV5-6	.	13	CASSYGESREQYF	TGTGCCAGCAGCTACGGGGAATCTCGCGAGCAGTACTTC
once	TRBJ2-1	TRBV11-1	.	15	CASSLERQTYNEQFF	TGTGCCAGCAGCTTAGAACGACAGACCTACAATGAGCAGTTCTTC
.	TRBJ1-1	TRBV6-4	.	13	CASSAQGNTEAFF	TGTGCCAGCAGCGCCCAGGGGAACACTGAAGCTTTCTTT
.	TRBJ2-7	TRBV6-6	TRBD1	12	CASGTGGDEQYF	TGTGCCAGCGGGACAGGGGGCGACGAGCAGTACTTC
.	TRBJ2-1	TRBV7-6	.	14	CASSSWGRYNEQFF	TGTGCCAGCAGCTCCTGGGGCAGATACAATGAGCAGTTCTTC
few	TRBJ2-7	TRBV11-2	TRBD1	16	CASSRFFGTGSDEQYF	TGTGCCAGCAGCCGGTTTTTTGGGACAGGGAGCGACGAGCAGTACTTC
.	TRBJ2-7	TRBV29-1	.	11	CSVLTQYEQYF	TGCAGCGTCCTCACCCAGTACGAGCAGTACTTC
.	TRBJ2-7	TRBV29-1	TRBD2	13	CSVGAGAGYEQYF	TGCAGCGTTGGAGCGGGAGCGGGCTACGAGCAGTACTTC
once	TRBJ1-2	TRBV5-1	.	16	CASSLSPAGDFEGYTF	TGCGCCAGCAGCTTGAGTCCGGCAGGGGATTTTGAGGGCTACACCTTC
.	TRBJ2-4	TRBV19	.	16	CASSIGNTVAKNIQYF	TGTGCCAGTAGTATCGGGAACACTGTAGCCAAAAACATTCAGTACTTC
.	TRBJ2-7	TRBV6-1	.	16	CASSDDGRRFSYEQYF	TGTGCCAGCAGTGACGATGGGAGGAGGTTCTCCTACGAGCAGTACTTC
.	TRBJ1-3	TRBV6-4	.	19	CASSAADHKGLLTGNTIYF	TGTGCCAGCAGTGCCGCGGATCATAAGGGACTTCTAACTGGAAACACCATATATTTT
.	TRBJ2-2	TRBV5-1	TRBD2	16	CASSFGTSGKNGELFF	TGCGCCAGCAGCTTCGGGACTAGCGGGAAGAACGGGGAGCTGTTTTTT
once	TRBJ2-1	TRBV4-3	.	16	CASSQSWNGFNNEQFF	TGCGCCAGCAGCCAAAGTTGGAACGGGTTTAACAATGAGCAGTTCTTC
.	TRBJ2-1	TRBV19	TRBD2	15	CASGIGTSGYNEQFF	TGTGCCAGTGGGATTGGGACTAGCGGGTACAATGAGCAGTTCTTC
.	TRBJ1-2	TRBV28	.	11	CASAGNYGYTF	TGTGCCAGCGCAGGGAACTATGGCTACACCTTC
.	TRBJ2-7	TRBV7-2	.	14	CASSLEAHSYEQYF	TGTGCCAGCAGCCTCGAGGCGCACTCCTACGAGCAGTACTTC
.	TRBJ2-7	TRBV25-1	.	16	CASSEWGERPRGEQYF	TGTGCCAGCAGTGAATGGGGGGAACGACCTCGGGGCGAGCAGTACTTC
.	TRBJ1-4	TRBV27	.	14	CASSLSEENEKLFF	TGTGCCAGCAGTTTATCGGAGGAGAATGAAAAACTGTTTTTT
.	TRBJ2-6	TRBV5-1	.	16	CASRPGAGSGANVLTF	TGCGCCAGCAGACCGGGAGCGGGTAGTGGGGCCAACGTCCTGACTTTC
.	TRBJ1-5	TRBV9	TRBD1	22	CASSSFSRGFRTGLRRNQPQHF	TGTGCCAGCAGTAGCTTCTCACGGGGATTTAGGACAGGCTTAAGGAGAAATCAGCCCCAGCATTTT
.	TRBJ2-4	TRBV7-8	TRBD1	14	CASSSTGGNDIQYF	TGTGCCAGCAGCTCTACAGGGGGTAATGACATTCAGTACTTC
.	TRBJ2-7	TRBV7-8	TRBD2	16	CASSPRLAGDSYEQYF	TGTGCCAGCAGCCCACGACTAGCGGGAGACTCCTACGAGCAGTACTTC
.	TRBJ2-1	TRBV19	.	17	CASSAFGVAELKNEQFF	TGTGCCAGTAGCGCCTTTGGGGTAGCGGAGCTGAAGAATGAGCAGTTCTTC
.	TRBJ2-1	TRBV9	TRBD1	14	CASSAGQEGPEQFF	TGTGCCAGCAGCGCGGGACAGGAGGGTCCTGAGCAGTTCTTC
.	TRBJ2-3	TRBV27	.	13	CASSAGPTDTQYF	TGTGCCAGTTCGGCGGGACCCACAGATACGCAGTATTTT
.	TRBJ2-4	TRBV30	.	13	CAWSDLAGDIQYF	TGTGCCTGGAGTGACCTAGCTGGGGACATTCAGTACTTC
.	TRBJ2-1	TRBV7-3	TRBD2	20	CASSRGLAGEVRGSYNEQFF	TGTGCCAGCAGCAGAGGACTAGCGGGAGAGGTTCGGGGCTCCTACAATGAGCAGTTCTTC
.	TRBJ1-1	TRBV27	.	14	CASRRLLGDTEAFF	TGTGCCAGCAGGCGACTGCTTGGCGACACTGAAGCTTTCTTT
.	TRBJ1-4	TRBV7-9	TRBD1	16	CASSLGTGGEGEKLFF	TGTGCCAGCAGCTTAGGGACAGGGGGCGAAGGAGAAAAACTGTTTTTT
.	TRBJ2-7	TRBV6-5	TRBD2	14	CASKFGGTSYEQYF	TGTGCCAGTAAATTCGGGGGGACTTCCTACGAGCAGTACTTC
.	TRBJ2-3	TRBV5-6	.	12	CASMEAPDTQYF	TGTGCCAGCATGGAGGCCCCAGATACGCAGTATTTT
.	TRBJ2-3	TRBV11-2	.	14	CASSLATGPDTQYF	TGTGCCAGCAGCTTAGCTACAGGGCCAGATACGCAGTATTTT
.	TRBJ1-1	TRBV2	TRBD1	14	CASSRGAQGGEAFF	TGTGCCAGCAGTAGGGGCGCACAGGGGGGGGAAGCTTTCTTT
.	TRBJ2-3	TRBV15	.	13	CATAERSTDTQYF	TGTGCCACCGCGGAAAGATCCACAGATACGCAGTATTTT
once	TRBJ1-1	TRBV21-1	.	16	CASSKPRGRGGTEAFF	TGTGCCAGCAGCAAACCCAGGGGGCGGGGGGGAACTGAAGCTTTCTTT
few	TRBJ2-5	TRBV9	.	14	CASSVAGSSETQYF	TGTGCCAGCAGCGTAGCTGGCAGTTCAGAGACCCAGTACTTC
.	TRBJ2-5	TRBV27	TRBD2	14	CASSFSGSSETQYF	TGTGCCAGCAGTTTTAGCGGGAGTTCAGAGACCCAGTACTTC
once	TRBJ2-2	TRBV2	TRBD1	18	CASRPRLMDRALTGELFF	TGTGCCAGCAGACCTAGACTAATGGACAGGGCCCTCACCGGGGAGCTGTTTTTT
few	TRBJ1-1	TRBV5-1	.	12	CASSLGGSGSFF	TGCGCCAGCAGCTTGGGGGGGAGCGGGTCTTTCTTT
.	TRBJ2-2	TRBV5-6	TRBD2	17	CASSLETSGRAIRELFF	TGTGCCAGCAGCTTGGAGACTAGCGGGAGGGCCATCCGGGAGCTGTTTTTT
few	TRBJ2-7	TRBV6-5	.	15	CASSYRPSGIYEQYF	TGTGCCAGCAGCTACCGTCCCAGCGGAATCTACGAGCAGTACTTC
.	TRBJ2-1	TRBV9	TRBD2	14	CASSAKLAGSEQFF	TGTGCCAGCAGCGCGAAACTAGCGGGTAGTGAGCAGTTCTTC
.	TRBJ2-7	TRBV11-3	.	14	CASSPSGGRDEQYF	TGTGCCAGCAGCCCATCAGGGGGGAGAGACGAGCAGTACTTC